This paragraph covers one T cell receptor (beta chain) sequence. The antigen it recognizes is unknown. The input lacks base qualities; no much larger clone sits a single base away. The cohort comprised several hundred healthy bone marrow donors. All cohort members were sampled while nominally healthy, although unrecorded immune exposures were likely present. The donor was CMV seronegative and was included in the group of 352 seronegative cohort members. A peripheral blood sample was collected from each donor, and TCR beta sequencing was performed on peripheral blood mononuclear cells. The Qiagen DNeasy Blood Extraction Kit was used to extract genomic DNA from the blood cell samples. Library creation used the immunoSEQ multiplex PCR assay. A mixture of 60 forward primers for TCR Vbeta segments and 13 reverse primers for TCR Jbeta segments was used in the multiplex PCR. A multiplex PCR assay on genomic DNA amplified the CDR3 region of rearranged TCR beta genes. On the Illumina HiSeq System, the amplified TCR beta libraries were sequenced as 87-base-pair reads. The authors' analysis ran thus. A later analysis counted some 80 million unique TCR beta chains across the roughly 700 repertoires, and 10 million to 12 million of these chains were shared by at least two donors. Raw reads were error-corrected and collapsed into unique sequences by a nearest-neighbor algorithm in which closely related sequences were merged to remove PCR and sequencing errors. To assign V, D and J gene segments, CDR3 sequences were aligned to IMGT reference sequences. For a sequence to be retained, a match of at least six nucleotides was required to both a V gene segment and a J gene segment. Rearrangements were classified as productive when the CDR3 lacked stop codons and remained in frame with V and J, and all other rearrangements were classified as non-productive. Following IMGT convention, CDR3 was defined as the stretch from the second conserved V-encoded cysteine to the conserved J-encoded phenylalanine. Sequences without an unambiguous match to a single V gene segment were excluded from the earlier analysis of several hundred of the donors. An earlier analysis of 550 to 650 of the donors classified V segments as functional when productive rearrangements were above 56.7% and as segregating when the standard deviation between donors was above 5%. A statistical classification framework was built to diagnose cytomegalovirus status from the catalog of TCR beta chain sequences. A later analysis assigned V and J genes by comparing TCR nucleotide sequences with IMGT/GENE-DB human TR gene sequences. A later analysis assigned CDR3 sequences and most-parsimonious VDJ recombination scenarios with the TCRdist pipeline. In a later analysis, every TCR beta chain was defined by the combination of its CDR3 amino acid sequence and its V-gene family, and reads without a unique V-gene family were dropped. To address suspected cross-contamination and a sequencing artifact, a later analysis removed a few hundred highly shared, low-generation-probability nucleotide sequences. In a later analysis, a clonal expansion index was calculated for each public chain from normalized within-repertoire ranks of inferred template counts. In a later analysis, generation probabilities were computed with a VDJ recombination model fitted to out-of-frame rearrangements, and the resulting probabilities were checked against IGoR. In a later analysis, TCR-TCR, TCR-HLA and TCR-CMV co-occurrence was scored with hypergeometric tests, and a repertoire-size bias correction was applied to TCR pairs. To estimate false discovery rates, a later analysis permuted the HLA or CMV assignments 20 times. In a later analysis, co-occurring TCRs were grouped using DBSCAN, and TCRdist sequence similarity was added for clustering within HLA-allele-positive subsets. For co-occurrence clustering, repertoires with fewer than 30,000 or more than 120,000 public chains were excluded, along with about five repertoires with anomalous nucleotide sharing. TCRdb carries this immuneACCESS record with in-frame sequences only. Its versions omit some clonotypes, under half of them owing to an unresolved V gene in the studies checked, with the rest unexplained. V and J calls and clone size are those listed in that table; D and trimming were worked out from the DNA. For this sample the table gives under 200,000 clones, of which 70% to 80% were detected only once. The ten top clones hold about 0.8% of the sample.

Measured from the cysteine to the phenylalanine, the CDR3 is 13 residues long. Just CDR3 DNA is preserved here, 39 bases in frame from base 1. V sheds 3 bases and J sheds 6 bases, leaving 15 bases between their ends. Per the germline V gene (reference sequence), GTSNPN is the CDR1 and SVGIG is the CDR2. The sample originates from a study of cytomegalovirus exposure and HLA in healthy donors (dated by TCRdb to about 2017). Broadly, across the study: In an earlier analysis of some 550 of the donors, under 300 Gb of sequence data and 117 million unique TCR beta sequences from 150 million to 200 million T cells were reported. An early release covering some 640 HLA-typed donors comprised about 310 gigabases of sequencing data and some 79 million unique TCR sequences. Of the roughly 390 genotyped donors, 81% fell in the genetic ancestry cluster associated with self-reported Caucasian donors. The aim of the study was to test whether cataloging public T cell receptors could identify signatures of past pathogen exposure. The T cell repertoires of under 700 subjects were profiled by immunosequencing and related to cytomegalovirus serostatus. Along with the 666-subject first cohort, a separate validation cohort of over a hundred different subjects was used. To predict cytomegalovirus infection status, the study combined high-throughput TCR immunosequencing, statistical association of individual TCRs with disease status, and machine learning. A later analysis re-examined previously published TCR beta repertoires from several hundred donors and added high-resolution HLA genotyping to investigate patterns of TCR occurrence. In the later analysis, no new phenotypic data were used to find candidate immune exposures; instead, reliance was placed on TCR beta sequences and their occurrence across donors. To decide whether each TCR beta V gene segment behaved as functional or pseudogenic, an earlier analysis of several hundred of the donors relied on high-throughput TCR beta sequencing. Alongside the repertoire data, information on donor age, sex, ethnicity and CMV serostatus was compiled. Genome-wide SNP genotypes for about three fifths of the roughly 670 donors were used in a later genetic analysis, which treated that subset as a discovery cohort. Every discovery cohort repertoire had been produced on one sequencing platform. HLA typing covered class I and class II loci at four-digit resolution. Typing coverage differed by locus: A, B, C, DRB1 and DQB1 were typed in roughly 620-630 donors, DQA1 in about 500, DPA1 in 600 to 610, and DPB1 in 400 to 490. Because of strong linkage in the cohort, 5 or 6 DR-DQ haplotypes were treated as single units for association and clustering. Among about 410 genotyped donors of the cohort, an average of around 240,000 unique TCR beta nucleotide sequences was sequenced per donor, of which about 18% were non-productive.

Broad study findings and their caveats: The sequencing pipeline was judged likely to have produced a cluster of highly shared sequence variants as a technical artifact. The only immune exposure information available for the cohort was CMV serostatus. A further reported finding was that TCR beta sequences accurately predicted the HLA-A and HLA-B alleles for most subjects in the first cohort. Only TCR beta chains were sequenced in this cohort, and the absence of alpha or paired-chain data limited detectable features. In a later analysis, HLA-associated TCR beta chains were found to be more clonally expanded and to have lower generation probabilities than equally common non-associated chains. Compared with the 666-donor mean, donors in an Asian-associated ancestry cluster had fewer N-insertions in productive TCRs, according to a later genetic analysis. In a later analysis, TCR association rates were found to vary across HLA loci, with the most associated TCRs seen for DRB1 alleles and the fewest for HLA-C alleles. A total of 150 or so TCR beta chains were listed by the study as associated with cytomegalovirus. Seventeen rarely observed V segments, including chromosome 9 orphons, were excluded from the earlier analysis of approximately 500 of the donors because counts were too low. The classifier was reported to diagnose cytomegalovirus status with high specificity and sensitivity in both the original cohort and the validation cohort. A later analysis reported that several top co-occurrence clusters appeared linked to parvovirus B19, influenza, CMV and Epstein-Barr virus. According to a later analysis, most CMV-associated TCR beta chains appeared to be HLA-restricted, and the HLA associations seemed to be driven largely by CMV exposure. Presence/absence analyses assumed roughly uniform sequencing depth across donors, an assumption that may not hold. Most TCR sequences were seen in very few donors, while some public TCRs were found in many individuals. Because HLA typing was missing for some donors at each locus, association tests included only the typed subset. When HLA alleles, especially DR and DQ, strongly co-occurred, attributing TCR associations to individual alleles was difficult. In vitro tests confirmed that a few of the cytomegalovirus-associated TCR beta chains recognize cytomegalovirus antigens. In an earlier analysis of more than 500 of the donors, most TCR beta V segments appeared in productive rearrangements about 90% or about 30% of the time, broadly matching IMGT annotations. The authors suggested that the approach could potentially be extended to other disease states and immunological phenotypes. At a false discovery rate of 0.05, a later analysis linked 16,951 TCR beta sequences to specific HLA alleles. Some IMGT-functional V segments, including TRBV6-2 and TRBV6-3, could not be told apart with the 87-base-pair reads, so those segments were excluded. A later genetic analysis associated a missense DCLRE1C variant with V-gene and J-gene trimming of TCR beta chains, and an independent cohort replicated the association. Linkage disequilibrium might explain the correlated functional status among segregating V segments, but an unknown experimental factor could not be excluded.

Material: PBMCs. The chain is encoded by TRBV30 joined to TRBJ2-7; the D gene is perhaps TRBD2, on 5 matching bases. The receptor comes from a female donor in good health and CMV-seronegative. The DNA sequence is TGTGCCTGGAGGGAATCGGGGATGCGCGAGCAGTACTTC. This sequence encodes CAWRESGMREQYF.